The 21 T cell receptor beta chains in this list originate from one sample, sequenced in a study of shared clonotypes between healthy human individuals. TCRdb's copy holds only in-frame clones and misses some; the assay was immunoSEQ multiplex PCR. The sample consists of 1 million to 1.2 million clones, roughly 80% of them appearing once. The sequenced sample was memory CD4+ T cells from PBMCs. Subset given: CD45RA-negative fraction. The receptor source for this set is a man younger than 30 in good health. Some clones in this sample may be carry-over from other donors' samples.

CDR3 region: CASSLRLAGLNEQFF. In DNA form, the CDR3 reads TGTGCCAGCAGCTTAAGACTAGCGGGGCTCAATGAGCAGTTCTTC. The V and J genes are TRBV13 and TRBJ2-1; 11 nucleotides agree with TRBD2. The trim removed 2 bases at V and 6 bases at J, leaving 3 bases unmatched. The CDR3 covers 15 residues. Germline-derived CDR1 and CDR2 are PRHDT and FYEKMQ (reference sequence).

About this clone: This same CDR3 is encoded by further DNA sequences in the sample. This rearrangement joins TRBV10-3 to TRBJ2-7; D is unresolved. The germline gives CDR1 ENHRY, CDR2 SYGVKD. There are 12 residues in the CDR3. Trimming cost V 0 bases and J 4 bases, with 4 bases left between them. Written as DNA, the CDR3 is TGTGCCATCAGTGAGTCGCGTTACGAGCAGTACTTC. Its translation is CAISESRYEQYF.

Notes on this clone: A much bigger clone sits one base away, suggesting this may be a read error. The genes are TRBV5-6 and TRBJ1-1; D may be TRBD1 (5 bases). The CDR3 extends over 14 amino acids. Germline values: CDR1 SGHDT, CDR2 YYEEEE. Trimming removed 2 bases at V and 3 bases at J, with 11 bases between. The CDR3 loop reads CASSLGTEDTEAFF. CDR3 DNA sequence: TGTGCCAGCAGCTTAGGGACGGAGGACACTGAAGCTTTCTTT.

This clone appeared a single time. This chain connects TRBV12-2 to TRBJ2-7; no check of the table's D call, TRBD2, against the DNA was made. TRBV12-2 is a pseudogene. This CDR3 has 16 residues. The DNA of the CDR3 is TGTGCAAGTCGCTTAGCGTTAACTAGCGGGGCCTACGAGCAGTACTTC. It translates to CASRLALTSGAYEQYF.

The sample holds many counts of this clone. The J gene is TRBJ1-2, the V gene TRBV15; no clear D gene. The CDR3 is made up of 14 amino acids. The germline V and J ends were trimmed by 3 bases and 5 bases, with 13 bases remaining between them. Germline-derived CDR1 and CDR2 are LNHNV and YYDKDF (reference sequence). The CDR3 DNA reads TGTGCCACCAGCAGGGACCAGGACGGATATGGCTACACCTTC. As protein: CATSRDQDGYGYTF.

This chain links TRBV30 with TRBJ2-5; weak D call: TRBD1 (6 bases). CDR1 and CDR2 (germline): GTSNPN, SVGIG (reference sequence). The CDR3 loop spans 14 amino acids. Trimming took off 5 bases at V and 7 bases at J, with 20 bases between the two ends. CDR3 region: CAWGAGQMGGTQYF. As DNA, the CDR3 is TGTGCCTGGGGGGCCGGACAGATGGGTGGGACCCAGTACTTC.

The rearrangement links TRBV4-2 to TRBJ2-5; no firm D call. CDR1 and CDR2 from the germline V gene are LGHNA and YNFKEQ. The CDR3 loop spans 14 amino acids. V shed 4 bases and J shed 3 bases, with 12 bases lying between them. DNA of the CDR3: TGTGCCAGCAGCCTAGGCGGACGGGAAGAGACCCAGTACTTC. Its translation is CASSLGGREETQYF.

This clone was detected once. The chain employs TRBV5-4 and TRBJ2-1; 7 bases line up with TRBD2. Losses at the gene ends were 0 bases for V and 6 bases for J; bases not matched to a gene: 6. Germline V gives CDR1 SGHNT, CDR2 YYREEE (reference sequence). The CDR3 length is 15 residues. The CDR3 DNA reads TGTGCCAGCAGCTTGGGACTAGCTCTTACCAATGAGCAGTTCTTC. Its translation is CASSLGLALTNEQFF.

The chain carries TRBV11-3 and TRBJ2-5, with a tentative D call TRBD1 (5 bases). Germline V gene data show CDR1 as SGHNT and CDR2 as YENEEA. The germline V and J ends were trimmed by 6 bases and 5 bases, with 19 bases remaining between them. There are 15 residues in the CDR3. CDR3 in amino acids: CASSPGRFIGETQYF. Written as DNA, the CDR3 is TGTGCCAGCAGTCCAGGGCGGTTCATTGGGGAGACCCAGTACTTC. The entire variable domain, with the rest obtained from reference TRBV11-3 and TRBJ2-5, is as follows: EAGVVQSPRYKIIEKKQPVAFWCNPISGHNTLYWYLQNLGQGPELLIRYENEEAVDDSQLPKDRFSAERLKGVDSTLKIQPAELGDSAVYLCASSPGRFIGETQYFGPGTRLLVL.

The chain joins TRBV5-1 to TRBJ2-2, with TRBD1 identical over 7 bases. CDR3 length equals 15 residues. Germline V gene sequence: CDR1 SGHRS, CDR2 YFSETQ. V was pared by 4 bases and J by 4 bases, with 7 bases of the junction left unmatched. CDR3 residues: CASSALQGSTGELFF. The CDR3 DNA follows: TGCGCCAGCAGCGCCCTACAGGGGAGCACCGGGGAGCTGTTTTTT. Using reference TRBV5-1 and TRBJ2-2 for the parts outside the CDR3, the full variable domain is KAGVTQTPRYLIKTRGQQVTLSCSPISGHRSVSWYQQTPGQGLQFLFEYFSETQRNKGNFPGRFSGRQFSNSRSEMNVSTLELGDSALYLCASSALQGSTGELFFGEGSRLTVL.

J is TRBJ1-1 and V is TRBV28; D possibly corresponds to TRBD1 (5 bases). Trimming took off 8 bases at V and 6 bases at J, with 13 bases between the two ends. Germline V gives CDR1 MDHEN, CDR2 SYDVKM. The CDR3 is 12 residues long. DNA of the CDR3: TGTGCCAGCGGGGGAATCTCCTCTGAAGCTTTCTTT. Residues: CASGGISSEAFF.

As to this clone: This sample also contains other DNA sequences that code for the same CDR3. The rearrangement uses TRBV6-5 and TRBJ2-5, with D uncertain. V dropped 0 bases and J dropped 1 base, with 3 bases sitting between them. The germline gives CDR1 MNHEY, CDR2 SVGAGI. The CDR3 totals 13 residues. The CDR3 sequence is CASSYSPQETQYF. CDR3 bases: TGTGCCAGCAGTTACTCGCCCCAAGAGACCCAGTACTTC.

This clone was seen once. Other DNA sequences in this specimen translate into the identical CDR3. The chain employs TRBV5-1 and TRBJ2-3; no firm D call. Between the trimmed V and J ends, which lost 3 bases and 2 bases, there was a span of 10 bases. The V gene's germline CDR1 is SGHRS and CDR2 YFSETQ. The CDR3 length is 14 residues. This CDR3 is CASSSQGTTDTQYF. DNA for the CDR3: TGCGCCAGCAGCTCCCAAGGAACCACAGATACGCAGTATTTT.

This chain joins TRBV5-6 and TRBJ2-7; D perhaps matches TRBD2 (5 bases). Germline V gene data show CDR1 as SGHDT and CDR2 as YYEEEE. Trimming stripped 4 bases from V and 3 bases from J, with 11 bases between. CDR3 length: 13 residues. CDR3 amino acids: CASSPTGLYEQYF. The CDR3 DNA follows: TGTGCCAGCAGCCCCACCGGACTCTACGAGCAGTACTTC.

CDR3 amino acids: CASSPLGGVYGYTF. CDR3 in DNA: TGTGCCAGCTCACCCCTGGGCGGCGTATATGGCTACACCTTC. The chain is built from TRBV18 and TRBJ1-2; D unresolved. Germline V gives CDR1 KGHSH, CDR2 LQKENI. The CDR3 extends over 14 amino acids. The V gene lost 3 bases and the J gene lost 5 bases, with 13 bases spanning the gap.

CDR3 sequence (DNA): TGTGCCAGTAGTATATTGGGCAGGTTGAACACTGAAGCTTTCTTT. This gives the protein CASSILGRLNTEAFF. The chain recombines TRBV19 with TRBJ1-1; no definite D call. Germline V gives CDR1 LNHDA, CDR2 SQIVND (reference sequence). This CDR3 has 15 amino acids. V gave up 2 bases and J gave up 0 bases, with 10 bases separating them.

Worth noting for this clone: Other DNA sequences of this sample code for an identical CDR3. The V and J genes are TRBV5-1 and TRBJ2-1; D ambiguous. The ends were cut back, 5 bases at V and 7 bases at J, with 10 bases in the middle. CDR3 length: 12 residues. Per germline, CDR1 SGHRS and CDR2 YFSETQ. CDR3: CASSLKGNEQFF. CDR3 nucleotides: TGCGCCAGCAGTCTCAAGGGTAATGAGCAGTTCTTC.

The chain has TRBV7-8 and TRBJ2-1, with D possibly TRBD2 on 6 matching bases. The CDR3 covers 13 residues. Trimming took 7 bases from V and 12 from J, leaving 19 bases between them. CDR1 and CDR2 (germline): SGHVS, FQNEAQ. The CDR3 DNA sequence: TGTGCCAGCACCGTTCTACCGGGACTTACGCAGTTCTTC. Translated, it gives CASTVLPGLTQFF. Together with reference TRBV7-8 and TRBJ2-1, the CDR3 gives the full variable domain: GAGVSQSPRYKVAKRGQDVALRCDPISGHVSLFWYQQALGQGPEFLTYFQNEAQLDKSGLPSDRFFAERPEGSVSTLKIQRTQQEDSAVYLCASTVLPGLTQFFGPGTRLTVL.

The gene calls are TRBV5-1 and TRBJ1-2; the D is unclear. This CDR3 has 16 residues. The germline V gene has CDR1 SGHRS and CDR2 YFSETQ. Trimming cost V 4 bases and J 3 bases, with 19 bases left between them. The CDR3 DNA reads TGCGCCAGCAGCCCGCTCCTCCCTTCATTCGACTATGGCTACACCTTC. The encoded protein is CASSPLLPSFDYGYTF.

Turning to this clone: Other nucleotide sequences from this sample produce the same CDR3. CDR3 sequence (DNA): TGTGCCAGCAGCTTACCAAGACAGTTCTCTGAAGCTTTCTTT. Protein sequence: CASSLPRQFSEAFF. The chain is built from TRBV7-9 and TRBJ1-1; TRBD1 might be the D (5 bases). Trimming pared 2 bases from V and 6 bases from J, leaving 13 bases between. Per germline, CDR1 SEHNR and CDR2 FQNEAQ (reference sequence). The CDR3 spans 14 residues.

V is TRBV18 and J is TRBJ1-4; tentative D call: TRBD1 (5 bases). V lost 0 bases and J 12 bases, leaving 17 bases between the germline ends. The V gene's germline CDR1 is KGHSH and CDR2 LQKENI. The CDR3 is made up of 15 amino acids. The CDR3 loop is CASSPPGTAENELFF. The DNA for the CDR3 is TGTGCCAGCTCACCACCGGGGACGGCTGAAAACGAACTGTTTTTT.